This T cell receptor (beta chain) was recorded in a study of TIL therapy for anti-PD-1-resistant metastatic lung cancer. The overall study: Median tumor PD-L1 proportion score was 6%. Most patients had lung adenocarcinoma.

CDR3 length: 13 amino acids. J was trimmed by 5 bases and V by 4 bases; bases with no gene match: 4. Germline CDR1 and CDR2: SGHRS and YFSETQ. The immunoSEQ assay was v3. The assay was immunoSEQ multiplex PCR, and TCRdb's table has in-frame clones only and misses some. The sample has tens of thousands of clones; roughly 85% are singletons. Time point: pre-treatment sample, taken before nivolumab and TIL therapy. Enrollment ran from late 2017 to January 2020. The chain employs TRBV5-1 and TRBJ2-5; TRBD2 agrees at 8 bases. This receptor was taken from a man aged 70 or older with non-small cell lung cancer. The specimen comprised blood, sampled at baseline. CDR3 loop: CASSRGGPETQYF. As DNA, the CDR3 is TGCGCCAGCAGCCGGGGGGGGCCGGAGACCCAGTACTTC.